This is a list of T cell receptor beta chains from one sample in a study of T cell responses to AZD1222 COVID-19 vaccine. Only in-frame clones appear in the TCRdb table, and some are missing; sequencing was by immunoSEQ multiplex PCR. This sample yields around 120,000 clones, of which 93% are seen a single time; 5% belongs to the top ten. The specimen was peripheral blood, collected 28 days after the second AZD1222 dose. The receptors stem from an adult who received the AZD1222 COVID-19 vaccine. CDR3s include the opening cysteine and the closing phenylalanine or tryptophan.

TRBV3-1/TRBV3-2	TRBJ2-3	CASSQARGRTDTQYF
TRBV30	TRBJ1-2	CAWSPVGPGYTF
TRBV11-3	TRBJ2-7	CASSLGGQGNYEQYF
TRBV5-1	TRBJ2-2	CASSLERTGVFTGELFF
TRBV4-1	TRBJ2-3	CASSQYGGDGAPTDTQYF
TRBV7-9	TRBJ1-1	CASSLGGLGPVTEAFF
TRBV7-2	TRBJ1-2	CASSPTRQASNYGYTF
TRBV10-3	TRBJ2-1	CAISDSAGVDYNEQFF
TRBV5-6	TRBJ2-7	CASSLGQRYEQYF
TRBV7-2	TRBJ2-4	CASSFLTGGLGLAKNIQYF
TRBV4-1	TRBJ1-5	CASSRTDTNQPQHF
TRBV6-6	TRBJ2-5	CASSLMGTQYF
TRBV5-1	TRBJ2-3	CASSLNGRAADTQYF
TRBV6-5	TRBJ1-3	CASPGLGNTIYF
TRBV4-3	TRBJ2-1	CASSQAPGDLYNEQFF
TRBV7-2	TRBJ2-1	CASSITSGGYNEQFF
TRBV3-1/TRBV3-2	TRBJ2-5	CASSRGTGAFQETQYF
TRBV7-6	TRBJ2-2	CASSFEGTPNTGELFF
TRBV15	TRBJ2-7	CATREGRANYEQYF
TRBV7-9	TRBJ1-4	CASSLVGGEKLFF
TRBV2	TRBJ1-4	CASQRVATNEKLFF
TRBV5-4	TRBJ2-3	CASSFSGDGTDTQYF
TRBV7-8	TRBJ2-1	CASSLAGSGYNEQFF
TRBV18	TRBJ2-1	CASSPSGTGGSHEQFF
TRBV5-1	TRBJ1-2	CASSSRQGAGDGYTF
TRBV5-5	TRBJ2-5	CASSRNIQETQYF
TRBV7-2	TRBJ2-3	CASRGRRERASTDTQYF
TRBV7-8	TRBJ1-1	CASSPYRGPNTEAFF
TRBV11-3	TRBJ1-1	CASSLEGGAEAFF